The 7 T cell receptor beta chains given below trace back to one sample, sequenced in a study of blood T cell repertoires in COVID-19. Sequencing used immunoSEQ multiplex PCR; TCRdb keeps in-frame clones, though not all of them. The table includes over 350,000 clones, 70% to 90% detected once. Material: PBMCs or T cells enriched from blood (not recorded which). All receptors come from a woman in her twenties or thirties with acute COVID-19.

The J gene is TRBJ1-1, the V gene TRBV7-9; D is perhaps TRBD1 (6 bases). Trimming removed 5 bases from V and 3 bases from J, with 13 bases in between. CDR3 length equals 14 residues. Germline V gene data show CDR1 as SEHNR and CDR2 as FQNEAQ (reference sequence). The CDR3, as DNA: TGTGCCAGCAGCCGTCCGGACAGATACACTGAAGCTTTCTTT. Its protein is CASSRPDRYTEAFF.

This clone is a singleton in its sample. CDR3: CSASLQGEQYF. The CDR3 DNA reads as TGCAGTGCTAGCCTACAGGGCGAGCAGTACTTC. The J gene is TRBJ2-7, the V gene TRBV20-1; TRBD1 is a possible D gene (6 bases). The CDR3 is made up of 11 amino acids. Germline V CDR1 and CDR2: DFQATT, SNEGSKA (reference sequence). Trimming shortened V by 3 bases and J by 6 bases, and 9 bases separated the two germline ends.

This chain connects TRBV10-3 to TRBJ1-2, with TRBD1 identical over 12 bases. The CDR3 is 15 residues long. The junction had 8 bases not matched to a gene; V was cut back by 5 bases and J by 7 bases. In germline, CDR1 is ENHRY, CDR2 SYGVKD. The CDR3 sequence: CAISTGTGGSRGYTF. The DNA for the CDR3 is TGTGCCATCAGTACCGGGACAGGGGGCTCGCGTGGCTACACCTTC.

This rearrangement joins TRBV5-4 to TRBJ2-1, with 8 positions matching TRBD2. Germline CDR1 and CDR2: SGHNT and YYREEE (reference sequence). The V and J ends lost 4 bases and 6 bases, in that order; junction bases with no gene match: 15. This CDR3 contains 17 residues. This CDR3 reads CASSPGGLAGAINEQFF. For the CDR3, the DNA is TGTGCCAGCAGCCCCGGTGGACTAGCTGGGGCGATCAATGAGCAGTTCTTC.

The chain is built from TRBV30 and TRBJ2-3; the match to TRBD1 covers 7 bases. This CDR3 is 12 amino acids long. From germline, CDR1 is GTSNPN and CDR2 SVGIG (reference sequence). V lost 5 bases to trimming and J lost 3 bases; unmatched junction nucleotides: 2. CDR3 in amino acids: CAWGTVTDTQYF. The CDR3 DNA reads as TGTGCCTGGGGGACAGTGACAGATACGCAGTATTTT.

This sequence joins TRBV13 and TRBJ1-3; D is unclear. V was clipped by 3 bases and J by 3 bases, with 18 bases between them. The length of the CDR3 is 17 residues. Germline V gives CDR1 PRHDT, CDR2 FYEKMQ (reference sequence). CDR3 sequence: CASSFIGSGSLGNTIYF. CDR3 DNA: TGTGCCAGCAGCTTTATCGGATCGGGAAGCCTTGGAAACACCATATATTTT.

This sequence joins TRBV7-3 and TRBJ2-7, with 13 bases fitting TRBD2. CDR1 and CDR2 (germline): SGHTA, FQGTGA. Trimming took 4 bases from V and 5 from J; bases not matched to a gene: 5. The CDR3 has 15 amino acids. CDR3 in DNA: TGTGCCAGCAGCTCCGGGACTAGCGGGGCCCACGAGCAGTACTTC. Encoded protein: CASSSGTSGAHEQYF.